A single sample gave rise to the 9 T cell receptor beta chains below, sequenced in a study of T cell repertoires in cytomegalovirus infection (dated by TCRdb to between 2017 and 2020). These reads were obtained on an Illumina HiSeq 1500. In-frame beta chains were kept once TCRdb had trimmed the public reads at Q25 with fastp and called clones with MiXCR. Identical CDR3 protein sequences are pooled into one entry, listed with their most common genes and DNA. This sample is represented by 700,000 to 850,000 distinct CDR3 sequences; about 30% of them were singletons. The ten largest clones take up roughly 12% of the sample. Their cognate antigens are unknown. Read against the paper, the sample's treatment or condition label means: in vitro stimulation with specific CMV peptide epitopes to enrich CMV-specific T cells. Sequences were derived from cultured CD8+ T cells from PBMCs, sampled from culture after CMV antigen stimulation. These receptors all come from a human donor in good health (CMV status not recorded). Some clones in this sample may be carry-over from other donors' samples.

This clonotype appeared a few times. The chain couples TRBV7-8 to TRBJ1-2; D gene uncertain. The CDR3 runs to 12 residues. Trimming removed 5 bases from V and 10 bases from J, with 14 bases in between. Germline assignment: CDR1 SGHVS and CDR2 FQNEAQ. This CDR3 reads CASSPVPRDYTF. The CDR3 DNA follows: TGTGCCAGCAGCCCGGTCCCCCGGGACTACACCTTC.

V is TRBV27 and J is TRBJ1-2; perhaps TRBD1 as D (5 bases). The CDR3 consists of 14 residues. V was trimmed by 2 bases and J by 6 bases, leaving 13 bases between them. The V gene's germline CDR1 is MNHEY and CDR2 SMNVEV (reference sequence). In nucleotides, the CDR3 is TGTGCCAGCAGTTTAACGCAGGGAGGTAATGGCTACACCTTC. Translation gives CASSLTQGGNGYTF.

This clonotype occurred a few times. The chain recombines TRBV4-1 with TRBJ2-1; 8 bases are a match to TRBD2. Per the germline V gene, CDR1 is MGHRA and CDR2 is YSYEKL. This CDR3 contains 15 residues. V lost 7 bases to trimming and J lost 6 bases; unmatched junction nucleotides: 11. DNA for the CDR3: TGCGCCAGCACCGTAGCGGGGTCTCTTGGCAATGAGCAGTTCTTC. It encodes CASTVAGSLGNEQFF.

This chain uses TRBV4-3 with TRBJ1-1; D gene unclear. Germline V gene lookup returns CDR1 LGHNA and CDR2 YSLEER. The CDR3 length is 13 residues. V lost 0 bases, J lost 7 bases, and 9 bases lay in between. CDR3 sequence reads: CASSQEGTLEAFF. For the CDR3, the DNA is TGCGCCAGCAGCCAAGAAGGAACACTTGAAGCTTTCTTT.

This clonotype occurred a few times. The chain is built from TRBV7-9 and TRBJ1-1, with D possibly TRBD1 on 6 matching bases. V lost 6 bases and J 5 bases, leaving 16 bases between the germline ends. This CDR3 is built from 14 residues. Germline CDR1 and CDR2: SEHNR and FQNEAQ (reference sequence). CDR3 DNA: TGTGCCAGCAGGTGGGGGCAAGGAAGGACTGAAGCTTTCTTT. It specifies CASRWGQGRTEAFF.

The chain couples TRBV2 to TRBJ2-5; TRBD2 is a possible D gene (6 bases). CDR3 length equals 14 residues. The V end lost 1 base, the J end lost 1 base, and 7 bases lay between the germline ends. The germline gives CDR1 SNHLY, CDR2 FYNNEI. The CDR3 DNA reads as TGTGCCAGCAGTGAAGGGCGGGGCCAAGAGACCCAGTACTTC. Protein product: CASSEGRGQETQYF.

This clonotype was found many times. The chain joins TRBV6-5 to TRBJ1-5; TRBD1 might be the D (5 bases). Looked up from germline, CDR1 is MNHEY and CDR2 is SVGAGI. The CDR3 is 15 amino acids. V lost 0 bases and J 7 bases, leaving 13 bases between the germline ends. CDR3 sequence reads: CASSYSSRGIQPQHF. Here the CDR3 DNA reads TGTGCCAGCAGTTACTCGAGTAGGGGAATCCAGCCCCAGCATTTT.

The chain combines TRBV6-1 with TRBJ2-3; weak D call: TRBD2 (6 bases). Between the trimmed V and J ends, which lost 4 bases and 6 bases, there was a span of 14 bases. Germline loops: CDR1 MNHNS, CDR2 SASEGT. This CDR3 comprises 14 residues. As DNA, the CDR3 is TGTGCCAGCAGTGCGGGACTCCGCGGGGATACGCAGTATTTT. Protein sequence: CASSAGLRGDTQYF.

Note on this clonotype: With a much larger clone just one base away, this may be a read error. This rearrangement joins TRBV7-9 to TRBJ2-2; a possible D gene is TRBD1 (6 bases). In germline, CDR1 is SEHNR, CDR2 FQNEAQ (reference sequence). The CDR3 runs 16 residues. Deletions cut 10 bases from V and 6 bases from J, with 24 bases between. The CDR3 coding sequence is TGTGCCAACAGGCCGTTCAGGGGCGGAATTCCCGGGGAGCTGTTTTTT. This sequence encodes CANRPFRGGIPGELFF.